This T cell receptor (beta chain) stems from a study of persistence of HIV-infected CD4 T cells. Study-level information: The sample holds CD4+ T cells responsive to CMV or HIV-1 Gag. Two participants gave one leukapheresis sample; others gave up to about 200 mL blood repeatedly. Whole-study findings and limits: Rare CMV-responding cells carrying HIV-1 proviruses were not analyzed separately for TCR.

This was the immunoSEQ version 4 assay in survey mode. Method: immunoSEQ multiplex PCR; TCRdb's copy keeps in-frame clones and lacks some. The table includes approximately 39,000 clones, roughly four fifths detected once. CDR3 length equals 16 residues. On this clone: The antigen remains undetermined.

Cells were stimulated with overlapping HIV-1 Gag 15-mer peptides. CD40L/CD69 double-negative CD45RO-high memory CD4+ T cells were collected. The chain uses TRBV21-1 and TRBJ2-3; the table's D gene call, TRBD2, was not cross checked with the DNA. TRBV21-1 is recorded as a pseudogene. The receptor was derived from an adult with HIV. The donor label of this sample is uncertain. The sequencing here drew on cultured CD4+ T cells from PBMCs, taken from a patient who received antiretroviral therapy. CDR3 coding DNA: TGTGCCAGCAGCAAAGGCGGGAGGGGGGGTACAGATACGCAGTATTTT. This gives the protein CASSKGGRGGTDTQYF.